This TCR beta chain derives from a study of cytomegalovirus exposure and HLA in healthy donors. Study background: About 85 million unique TCRs from HLA-typed donors were held in an early release of data.

60 Vbeta and 13 Jbeta primers were used in PCR. Clones were sequenced by immunoSEQ multiplex PCR, and TCRdb holds only the in-frame ones, with some missing. The repertoire holds about 190,000 clones, with about 69% as singletons. Germline-derived CDR1 and CDR2 are SEHNR and FQNEAQ (reference sequence). Trimming took 5 bases from V and 4 from J; bases not matched to a gene: 5. The CDR3 contains 14 residues. This clone has just one count. The receptor was derived from a man aged 30 to 39 in good health and CMV-seropositive. The chain combines TRBV7-9 with TRBJ1-2; 9 bases align to TRBD1. The source material was PBMCs. The CDR3 is CASSLGQGSYGYTF. For the CDR3, the DNA is TGTGCCAGCAGCCTGGGACAGGGCAGCTATGGCTACACCTTC.